These T cell receptor beta chains were read from a single sample in a study of T-cell reconstitution after alpha-beta-depleted transplantation in children. Via MiXCR, TCRdb re-called the PCR reads, giving one row per CDR3 protein. The data show approximately 980,000 distinct CDR3 sequences, about 31% seen once. The sequenced sample was PBMCs, mostly from graft donor cells, obtained 360 days after TCRalphabeta/CD19-depleted stem cell transplant. These receptors were taken from a boy under three years old who had a stem cell transplant for SCID, so the T cells may come from the graft donor. Both conserved end residues are part of each CDR3. D genes are given only for firm matches. For some rows the clone size is stated as once, few or many, or as a class when expanded; others skip it.

>TRBV6-5|NA|TRBJ2-1|NA
TGTGCCAGCAGTCGGGCGGGGGAGCAGTTCTTC
CASSRAGEQFF
>TRBV10-3|NA|TRBJ2-1|NA
TGTGCCATCAGGGGGGAATTGCAACGCGATGAGCAGTTCTTC
CAIRGELQRDEQFF
>TRBV19|few|TRBJ2-2|NA
TGTGCCAGTAGAGAGGGAGGGAACACCGGGGAGCTGTTTTTT
CASREGGNTGELFF
>TRBV20-1|few|TRBJ2-7|NA
TGCAGTGCTACCGGGACGGCGAGCTCCTACGAGCAGTACTTC
CSATGTASSYEQYF
>TRBV6-1|NA|TRBJ1-4|TRBD1
TGTGCCAGCAGAACAGACAGGGGATACGGTGAAAAACTGTTTTTT
CASRTDRGYGEKLFF
>TRBV10-3|few|TRBJ1-1|NA
TGTGCCATCACCGGGGAGCGGCAGGGCCTCACTGAAGCTTTCTTT
CAITGERQGLTEAFF
>TRBV5-6|NA|TRBJ1-5|NA
TGTGCCAGCAGCTTGGACGCGGCGGAGCCCCAGCATTTT
CASSLDAAEPQHF
>TRBV15|many|TRBJ2-1|NA
TGTGCCACCAGCGGGGACTCCAGAAACAATGAGCAGTTCTTC
CATSGDSRNNEQFF
>TRBV7-3|NA|TRBJ1-1|NA
TGTGCCAGCAGCGGAGACGGACGTAACACTGAAGCTTTCTTT
CASSGDGRNTEAFF
>TRBV12-3/TRBV12-4|NA|TRBJ2-5|NA
TGTGCCAGCAGCCCAGTTAGGGCGGCGGAGACCCAGTACTTC
CASSPVRAAETQYF
>TRBV5-1|NA|TRBJ2-3|TRBD2
TGCGCCAGCAGCTCGGGACTAGCGGGGGGGCCCGGAGATACGCAGTATTTT
CASSSGLAGGPGDTQYF
>TRBV9|NA|TRBJ1-1|TRBD1
TGTGCCAGCAGCGTAGGGCCGGACAGGAGTGAAGCTTTCTTT
CASSVGPDRSEAFF
>TRBV20-1|NA|TRBJ2-7|TRBD1
TGCAGTGCCCTGCCATCGACAGGGGGCCCCTACGAGCAGTACTTC
CSALPSTGGPYEQYF
>TRBV6-1|NA|TRBJ2-2|NA
TGTGCCAGCAGTACAGAGAACACCGGGGAGCTGTTTTTT
CASSTENTGELFF
>TRBV20-1|few|TRBJ2-3|TRBD2
TGCAGTGCTAGAGTTGCGGGAGCACCTGTTATGTATTTT
CSARVAGAPVMYF
>TRBV2|NA|TRBJ2-2|TRBD1
TGTGCCAGCAGCCCCGGGACAGGGATATTCGGGGAGCTGTTTTTT
CASSPGTGIFGELFF
>TRBV5-1|few|TRBJ2-1|TRBD1
TGCGCCAGCAGCTTGGACTTCCCCCACTTCCGGGACAGGGTCCACAATGAGCAGTTCTTC
CASSLDFPHFRDRVHNEQFF
>TRBV5-5|few|TRBJ2-1|NA
TGTGCCAGCAGATCACGGGAAGATTACTACAATGAGCAGTTCTTC
CASRSREDYYNEQFF
>TRBV14|NA|TRBJ1-5|NA
TGTGCCAGCAGCCAAGACAAACCGGTTTATAGCAATCAGCCCCAGCATTTT
CASSQDKPVYSNQPQHF
>TRBV27|NA|TRBJ1-2|NA
TGTGCCAGCAGTTGGGGGCCTGAGCCCATCTATGGCTACACCTTC
CASSWGPEPIYGYTF
>TRBV7-3|NA|TRBJ2-1|NA
TGTGCCAGCAGCCCAACCGGGGCGGGGAGTTACAATGAGCAGTTCTTC
CASSPTGAGSYNEQFF
>TRBV6-1|many|TRBJ1-1|TRBD1
TGTGCCAGCAGCCGACAGGGGAGCACTGAAGCTTTCTTT
CASSRQGSTEAFF
>TRBV12-3/TRBV12-4|many|TRBJ2-7|TRBD2
TGTGCCAGCAGCCCCGGGACTAACTACGAGCAGTACTTC
CASSPGTNYEQYF
>TRBV10-3|NA|TRBJ1-2|NA
TGTGCCATCAGTGAGTCGAGGGGGACACTCCGCTACACCTTC
CAISESRGTLRYTF
>TRBV3-1|NA|TRBJ2-7|TRBD1
TGTGCCAGCAGCCAAGGGTCAGGGGGCAGATACGAGCAGTACTTC
CASSQGSGGRYEQYF
>TRBV5-1|few|TRBJ2-3|NA
TGCGCCAGCAGCTCGAAGGCGACGGGGCGACTCACAGATACGCAGTATTTT
CASSSKATGRLTDTQYF
>TRBV12-3/TRBV12-4|NA|TRBJ2-3|NA
TGTGCCAGCAGAGGGGGTTTCGGCACAGATACGCAGTATTTT
CASRGGFGTDTQYF
>TRBV12-3/TRBV12-4|NA|TRBJ2-7|TRBD2
TGTGCCAGCGCTCTAGCGGCAAGATCCTACGAGCAGTACTTC
CASALAARSYEQYF
>TRBV24-1|NA|TRBJ2-5|TRBD2
TGTGCCACCAGTGACCCGACTAGCGGCGGGCAAGAGACCCAGTACTTC
CATSDPTSGGQETQYF
>TRBV10-3|NA|TRBJ2-5|NA
TGTGCCATCAGTGACAGGGGTGTCCAAGAGACCCAGTACTTC
CAISDRGVQETQYF
>TRBV14|NA|TRBJ2-1|NA
TGTGCCAGCAGCCAAGAGACCCGGACGGGGCAGTTCTTC
CASSQETRTGQFF
>TRBV3-1|few|TRBJ1-1|NA
TGTGCCAGCAGCCAAGGGCGTATCAGAGCCATGAACACTGAAGCTTTCTTT
CASSQGRIRAMNTEAFF
>TRBV20-1|NA|TRBJ1-1|TRBD1
TGCAGTGCTCCCGCAGGGGGAAGAATTGAAGCTTTCTTT
CSAPAGGRIEAFF
>TRBV12-3/TRBV12-4|few|TRBJ2-5|TRBD1
TGTGCCAGCAGCCGGGACAGGGTGAGGGAGACCCAGTACTTC
CASSRDRVRETQYF
>TRBV12-3/TRBV12-4|few|TRBJ1-5|TRBD1
TGTGCCAGCAGTCTCCCCGGACAGGGTCTTCAGCCCCAGCATTTT
CASSLPGQGLQPQHF
>TRBV29-1|few|TRBJ2-1|NA
TGCAGCGTTGCCCCAATAATTGATGAGCAGTTCTTC
CSVAPIIDEQFF
>TRBV4-2|NA|TRBJ2-7|TRBD2
TGTGCCAGCAGCCACCAACACAGCGGGGGGAGGCCCTACGAGCAGTACTTC
CASSHQHSGGRPYEQYF
>TRBV5-1|NA|TRBJ2-7|NA
TGCGCCAGCAGCCCCGGCGACTTACCCTCCGAGCAGTACTTC
CASSPGDLPSEQYF
>TRBV4-1|NA|TRBJ1-3|NA
TGCGCCAGCAGCCAGCGGGGGGCCCGGAACTCTGGAAACACCATATATTTT
CASSQRGARNSGNTIYF
>TRBV20-1|NA|TRBJ1-6|TRBD1
TGCAGTGCTAGAGATGGGACAGGGGAGGGTTCACCCCTCCACTTT
CSARDGTGEGSPLHF
>TRBV18|once|TRBJ2-3|NA
TGTGCCAGCTCACCAAAAGGGACTGGCACAGATACGCAGTATTTT
CASSPKGTGTDTQYF
>TRBV12-3/TRBV12-4|few|TRBJ1-1|NA
TGTGCCAGCAGTCCTAGAGCAGCTGAAGCTTTCTTT
CASSPRAAEAFF
>TRBV28|few|TRBJ2-3|NA
TGTGCCAGCAGACGAGAGGGGAGGCTGGGCCCGCAGTATTTT
CASRREGRLGPQYF
>TRBV28|NA|TRBJ2-4|TRBD1
TGTGCCAGCAGTTTAGGGGACAGGGTTGGTGCCAAAAACATTCAGTACTTC
CASSLGDRVGAKNIQYF
>TRBV5-6|NA|TRBJ2-1|TRBD2
TGTGCCAGCAGCTTCCAGCGGGGGGGCCTAATTAGTGAGCAGTTCTTC
CASSFQRGGLISEQFF
>TRBV12-3/TRBV12-4|few|TRBJ1-1|NA
TGTGCCAGCGGAGCGGGACTTTCAGCTGAAGCTTTCTTT
CASGAGLSAEAFF
>TRBV28|few|TRBJ2-7|TRBD1
TGTGCCAGCAGTTTGATGGGGACAGGGTACGTGCAGTACTTC
CASSLMGTGYVQYF
>TRBV20-1|few|TRBJ2-1|TRBD2
TGCAGTGCTAGAGATGGCGGGGGGCCCGCCTACAATGAGCAGTTCTTC
CSARDGGGPAYNEQFF
>TRBV3-1|NA|TRBJ2-3|NA
TGTGCCACCTCCCAGGGATCCCGGGACCCACGAAAACTTACGCAGTATTTT
CATSQGSRDPRKLTQYF
>TRBV20-1|few|TRBJ1-1|NA
TGCAGTGCTAGATTCCCCACTGAAGCTTTCTTT
CSARFPTEAFF
>TRBV7-8|NA|TRBJ2-1|TRBD2
TGTGCCAGCAGCTTAGCTGGGACTAGCCGGGAGCAGTTCTTC
CASSLAGTSREQFF
>TRBV18|NA|TRBJ2-7|NA
TGTGCCAGCTCACCGATCTTGCTGGACAGAGCCTACGAGCAGTACTTC
CASSPILLDRAYEQYF
>TRBV5-1|few|TRBJ1-1|TRBD1
TGCGCCAGCAGCCGTGGGACAGATGAAGCTTTCTTT
CASSRGTDEAFF
>TRBV3-1|NA|TRBJ2-1|NA
TGTGCCAGCAGCCAATCGGGGGCCCCATACAATGAGCAGTTCTTC
CASSQSGAPYNEQFF
>TRBV28|once|TRBJ1-5|NA
TGTGCCAGCAGTCCACGTGGACGGGTAGAGCCCCAGCATTTT
CASSPRGRVEPQHF
>TRBV6-2/TRBV6-3|NA|TRBJ2-1|TRBD2
TGTGCCAGCAGTTACTATTGGCTAGCGGGGGGTACCTACAATGAGCAGTTCTTC
CASSYYWLAGGTYNEQFF
>TRBV10-3|NA|TRBJ2-7|NA
TGTGCCATCAGTGAGTCTCAGGTCGGGCCCCTAAAGCAGTACTTC
CAISESQVGPLKQYF
>TRBV7-9|few|TRBJ2-1|TRBD2
TGTGCCAGCAGCGCCCGTAGCGGGGGGACATACAATGAGCAGTTCTTC
CASSARSGGTYNEQFF
>TRBV12-3/TRBV12-4|NA|TRBJ2-5|TRBD2
TGTGCCAGCAGTCGAGCTAGCGGGGGGTTTCAAGAGACCCAGTACTTC
CASSRASGGFQETQYF